This TCR beta chain originates from a study of T-cell reconstitution after alpha-beta-depleted transplantation in children. Study observations and caveats: After transplant, at about two months, alpha-beta T cells were reportedly derived from several hundred expanded graft clones. Surviving recipient T cells and thymic progenitors underlay high day-60 TCRbeta diversity in some patients. Most T-cell counts and diversity one year after the transplant came from T cells that were newly produced.

In regard to this clonotype: Antigen unknown.

A library of TCRbeta sequences, prepared with unique molecular identifiers, was generated. TCRdb passed the PCR reads through MiXCR, listing each CDR3 protein once. The data hold fewer than 350,000 distinct CDR3 sequences, with about a tenth observed a single time. Trimming took 6 bases from V and 0 from J; bases not matched to a gene: 8. The CDR3 extends over 16 amino acids. Germline-derived CDR1 and CDR2 are MNHEY and SVGEGT. The specimen was PBMCs, collected before TCRalphabeta/CD19-depleted stem cell transplant. The TCR sequence derives from a boy in the first two years of life with acute myeloid leukemia, due to receive a stem cell transplant. The rearrangement links TRBV6-2 or TRBV6-3 to TRBJ2-1, with TRBD1 identical over 7 bases. CDR3 sequence: CASSSFKGASYNEQFF. The CDR3 DNA reads as TGTGCCAGCAGCTCTTTCAAGGGGGCCTCCTACAATGAGCAGTTCTTC.